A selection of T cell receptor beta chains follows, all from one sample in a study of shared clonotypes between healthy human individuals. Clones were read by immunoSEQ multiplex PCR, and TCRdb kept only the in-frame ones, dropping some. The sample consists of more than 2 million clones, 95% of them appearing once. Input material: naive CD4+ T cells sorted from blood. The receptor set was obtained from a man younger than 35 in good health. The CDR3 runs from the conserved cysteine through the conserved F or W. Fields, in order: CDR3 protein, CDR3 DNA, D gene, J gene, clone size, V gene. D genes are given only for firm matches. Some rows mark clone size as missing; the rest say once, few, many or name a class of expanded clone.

cdr3_aa: CASSVPLGPETQYF
cdr3_nt: TGTGCCAGCAGCGTCCCACTAGGCCCAGAGACCCAGTACTTC
d_call: .
j_call: TRBJ2-5
clone_size: .
v_call: TRBV5-5

cdr3_aa: CASSVGLGYEQYF
cdr3_nt: TGTGCCAGCAGCGTAGGGCTCGGGTACGAGCAGTACTTC
d_call: .
j_call: TRBJ2-7
clone_size: .
v_call: TRBV9

cdr3_aa: CASSPARGAYYTTNTEAFF
cdr3_nt: TGTGCCAGCAGCCCGGCGCGGGGGGCGTATTATACGACGAACACTGAAGCTTTCTTT
d_call: .
j_call: TRBJ1-1
clone_size: .
v_call: TRBV14

cdr3_aa: CASSRDRGTNTEAFF
cdr3_nt: TGCGCCAGCAGTCGTGACAGGGGGACGAACACTGAAGCTTTCTTT
d_call: TRBD1
j_call: TRBJ1-1
clone_size: .
v_call: TRBV5-1

cdr3_aa: CASTLKTGVHEQFF
cdr3_nt: TGTGCCAGCACCTTGAAAACAGGGGTCCATGAGCAGTTCTTC
d_call: TRBD1
j_call: TRBJ2-1
clone_size: once
v_call: TRBV6-1

cdr3_aa: CAWRIGTGNTGELFF
cdr3_nt: TGTGCCTGGAGAATCGGGACAGGGAACACCGGGGAGCTGTTTTTT
d_call: TRBD1
j_call: TRBJ2-2
clone_size: .
v_call: TRBV30

cdr3_aa: CASNRGSDEKLFF
cdr3_nt: TGCGCCAGCAACCGGGGCTCGGATGAAAAACTGTTTTTT
d_call: .
j_call: TRBJ1-4
clone_size: .
v_call: TRBV5-1

cdr3_aa: CASSPPGAEETQYF
cdr3_nt: TGTGCCAGCTCACCACCGGGGGCCGAAGAGACCCAGTACTTC
d_call: .
j_call: TRBJ2-5
clone_size: many
v_call: TRBV18

cdr3_aa: CASSLRTGVIYGYTF
cdr3_nt: TGTGCCAGCAGTTTACGGACAGGGGTTATCTATGGCTACACCTTC
d_call: TRBD1
j_call: TRBJ1-2
clone_size: .
v_call: TRBV27

cdr3_aa: CASSLGTGDDGYTF
cdr3_nt: TGTGCCAGCAGCCTAGGGACAGGGGACGATGGCTACACCTTC
d_call: TRBD1
j_call: TRBJ1-2
clone_size: .
v_call: TRBV11-2

cdr3_aa: CAWSEGYQPQHF
cdr3_nt: TGTGCCTGGAGTGAGGGGTATCAGCCCCAGCATTTT
d_call: .
j_call: TRBJ1-5
clone_size: .
v_call: TRBV30

cdr3_aa: CASSYGAYNSPLHF
cdr3_nt: TGTGCCAGCAGTTACGGGGCCTATAATTCACCCCTCCACTTT
d_call: .
j_call: TRBJ1-6
clone_size: .
v_call: TRBV6-5

cdr3_aa: CASSYDRGLVEKLFF
cdr3_nt: TGTGCCAGCAGCTACGACAGGGGGCTAGTTGAAAAACTGTTTTTT
d_call: TRBD1
j_call: TRBJ1-4
clone_size: .
v_call: TRBV7-9

cdr3_aa: CASSQRFGGGNTIYF
cdr3_nt: TGCGCCAGCAGCCAAAGATTTGGAGGAGGAAACACCATATATTTT
d_call: .
j_call: TRBJ1-3
clone_size: .
v_call: TRBV4-1

cdr3_aa: CASSQPGQGNTEAFF
cdr3_nt: TGCGCCAGCAGCCAACCGGGACAGGGTAACACTGAAGCTTTCTTT
d_call: TRBD1
j_call: TRBJ1-1
clone_size: .
v_call: TRBV5-1

cdr3_aa: CASSFGTSGSGAKNIQYF
cdr3_nt: TGTGCCAGCAGCTTTGGGACTAGCGGGAGTGGAGCCAAAAACATTCAGTACTTC
d_call: TRBD2
j_call: TRBJ2-4
clone_size: .
v_call: TRBV7-2

cdr3_aa: CASKGEGYDQPQHF
cdr3_nt: TGTGCCAGCAAGGGGGAGGGCTACGATCAGCCCCAGCATTTT
d_call: .
j_call: TRBJ1-5
clone_size: .
v_call: TRBV2

cdr3_aa: CASSETGTGGQYF
cdr3_nt: TGTGCCAGCAGTGAAACGGGGACAGGGGGCCAGTACTTC
d_call: TRBD1
j_call: TRBJ2-7
clone_size: .
v_call: TRBV6-1

cdr3_aa: CAWEQNNEKLFF
cdr3_nt: TGTGCCTGGGAACAGAATAATGAAAAACTGTTTTTT
d_call: .
j_call: TRBJ1-4
clone_size: .
v_call: TRBV30

cdr3_aa: CASSSPDRTLYEQYF
cdr3_nt: TGTGCCAGCAGTTCTCCGGACAGGACTTTATACGAGCAGTACTTC
d_call: TRBD1
j_call: TRBJ2-7
clone_size: .
v_call: TRBV6-6

cdr3_aa: CASSPGGGLAGGTRRGETQYF
cdr3_nt: TGTGCCAGTAGTCCCGGAGGGGGACTAGCGGGGGGGACACGGAGAGGAGAGACCCAGTACTTC
d_call: TRBD2
j_call: TRBJ2-5
clone_size: .
v_call: TRBV19

cdr3_aa: CASSGDRAGANVLTF
cdr3_nt: TGCGCCAGCAGCGGGGACAGGGCTGGGGCCAACGTCCTGACTTTC
d_call: TRBD1
j_call: TRBJ2-6
clone_size: .
v_call: TRBV5-1

cdr3_aa: CSVEISDITDTQYF
cdr3_nt: TGCAGCGTTGAGATTTCCGATATTACAGATACGCAGTATTTT
d_call: .
j_call: TRBJ2-3
clone_size: .
v_call: TRBV29-1

cdr3_aa: CASSPLGVNTEAFF
cdr3_nt: TGTGCCAGCTCACCACTTGGCGTGAACACTGAAGCTTTCTTT
d_call: .
j_call: TRBJ1-1
clone_size: .
v_call: TRBV18

cdr3_aa: CASSQEDVRGGRGGEQYF
cdr3_nt: TGCGCCAGCAGCCAAGAAGATGTCCGGGGGGGCAGGGGAGGCGAGCAGTACTTC
d_call: TRBD2
j_call: TRBJ2-7
clone_size: .
v_call: TRBV4-1

cdr3_aa: CATEGGSAGGWGQETQYF
cdr3_nt: TGCGCCACCGAGGGGGGTTCAGCGGGAGGTTGGGGACAAGAGACCCAGTACTTC
d_call: TRBD2
j_call: TRBJ2-5
clone_size: once
v_call: TRBV4-3